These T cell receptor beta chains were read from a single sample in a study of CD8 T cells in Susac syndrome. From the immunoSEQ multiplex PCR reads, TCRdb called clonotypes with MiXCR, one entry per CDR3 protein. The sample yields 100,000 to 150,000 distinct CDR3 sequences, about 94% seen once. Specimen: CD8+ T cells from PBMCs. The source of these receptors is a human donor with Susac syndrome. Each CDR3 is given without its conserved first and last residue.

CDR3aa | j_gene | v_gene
SSQIAGGPEIDTQY | TRBJ2-3 | TRBV20-1
AWSSYRTATNEKLF | TRBJ1-4 | TRBV30
ATARAISGNEQF | TRBJ2-1 | TRBV7-9
SAIGTNENHEQY | TRBJ2-7 | TRBV20-1
ASSKEGQGEDSPLH | TRBJ1-6 | TRBV21-1
ASSPTEGEDSPLH | TRBJ1-6 | TRBV7-9
ASSDPRGELF | TRBJ2-2 | TRBV9
ASSPRDTSSYEQY | TRBJ2-7 | TRBV18
ASSPGHFGGELF | TRBJ2-2 | TRBV4-3
SVRPTMGAGGPYSNQPQH | TRBJ1-5 | TRBV29-1
ASSMRGGSNTEAF | TRBJ1-1 | TRBV19
ASSPTGMGTSPLH | TRBJ1-6 | TRBV7-8
SARDFGQNYGYT | TRBJ1-2 | TRBV20-1
ASSYPGQEAF | TRBJ1-1 | TRBV12-3/TRBV12-4
ASSAGLAGYNEQF | TRBJ2-1 | TRBV27
ASSSDPRGTEAF | TRBJ1-1 | TRBV7-9
SVEEIVGRPTGELF | TRBJ2-2 | TRBV29-1
ASSVGTGATEAF | TRBJ1-1 | TRBV9
SELPAGTEINYGYT | TRBJ1-2 | TRBV29-1
ASSAGDPQY | TRBJ2-3 | TRBV5-6
ASSRDTPSTDTQY | TRBJ2-3 | TRBV28
ASSDTSASTDTQY | TRBJ2-3 | TRBV6-4
SVEGGAGLTYEQY | TRBJ2-7 | TRBV29-1
ASSLAGQDYEQY | TRBJ2-7 | TRBV5-4
ASSDRNTGELF | TRBJ2-2 | TRBV6-4
AWTLSGLAGVDEQF | TRBJ2-1 | TRBV30
ASSLVTASSYNEQF | TRBJ2-1 | TRBV28
ATGTGNYGYT | TRBJ1-2 | TRBV4-1
AWSGVEVYEQY | TRBJ2-7 | TRBV30
SASGTAPSTDTQY | TRBJ2-3 | TRBV20-1
ASSQEGLAGALETQY | TRBJ2-5 | TRBV3-1
ASTSNYEQY | TRBJ2-7 | TRBV3-1
ASSPSSGAYNEQF | TRBJ2-1 | TRBV4-3
ASSREAASTQY | TRBJ2-5 | TRBV7-2
ASSIDRSEAF | TRBJ1-1 | TRBV19
ASSQDYPAWTGELF | TRBJ2-2 | TRBV4-3